The 16 T cell receptor beta chains below all came from one sample that was sequenced in a study of vaccination and CD4 T cells after COVID-19. These receptors lack a known antigen. The Oncomine TCR Beta short-read assay sequenced DNA from cultured CD4+ T cells. TCRdb passed the PCR reads through MiXCR, listing each CDR3 protein once. Seen here are some 9,300 distinct CDR3 sequences, 73% observed once, and the top ten hold about a third. Treatment indicated: approximately 9-day PBMC culture with coronavirus spike peptide pools or control peptides (ViraFEST assay). Material: CD4+ T cells from blood, cultured in vitro. The receptors were sampled from a human donor who had recovered from COVID-19.

This clonotype showed up just once. The chain links TRBV7-9 to TRBJ2-1; 9 bases map to TRBD1. Germline V CDR1 and CDR2: SEHNR, FQNEAQ (reference sequence). V trimming: 4 bases; J trimming: 1 base; junction bases outside the gene matches: 5. The CDR3 runs 16 residues. CDR3 sequence: CASSSETGGSYNEQFF. The CDR3 nucleotides are TGTGCCAGCAGCTCCGAGACAGGGGGTTCCTACAATGAGCAGTTCTTC.

V is TRBV27 and J is TRBJ2-3; 9 bases align to TRBD2. The length of the CDR3 is 17 residues. CDR1 MNHEY and CDR2 SMNVEV come from the germline V gene (reference sequence). V was pared by 2 bases and J by 4 bases, with 10 bases of the junction left unmatched. In DNA, the CDR3 is TGTGCCAGCAGTTTAGTGGCGGGAGGGCATGGCGCAGATACGCAGTATTTT. As protein: CASSLVAGGHGADTQYF.

The chain uses TRBV7-2 and TRBJ2-7, with unresolved D. TRBJ2-5 matches the DNA end more closely, so the J call is doubtful. CDR3 size: 13 residues. Germline-derived CDR1 and CDR2 are SGHTA and FQGNSA. The CDR3 is CASSLAQSGTQYF. Here the CDR3 DNA reads TGTGCCAGCAGCTTAGCGCAGTCGGGGACCCAGTACTTC.

This clonotype was found a few times. The chain joins TRBV20-1 to TRBJ1-6; D gene unclear. Looked up from germline, CDR1 is DFQATT and CDR2 is SNEGSKA (reference sequence). The V gene lost 3 bases and the J gene lost 0 bases, with 15 bases spanning the gap. CDR3 length: 17 amino acids. The CDR3 loop is CSARETDSSSYNSPLHF. The CDR3 DNA follows: TGCAGTGCTAGGGAGACTGATTCGAGCTCCTATAATTCACCCCTCCACTTT.

The chain has TRBV10-3 and TRBJ1-5, with D possibly being TRBD1 (5 bases). The germline V gene encodes CDR1 ENHRY and CDR2 SYGVKD. The CDR3 is 13 residues long. The ends were cut back, 2 bases at V and 7 bases at J, with 9 bases in the middle. The CDR3 sequence: CAISEKGRQPQHF. CDR3 DNA sequence: TGTGCCATCAGTGAGAAGGGGCGACAGCCCCAGCATTTT.

This chain uses TRBV11-2 with TRBJ1-2; D possibly corresponds to TRBD1 (6 bases). The germline gives CDR1 SGHAT, CDR2 FQNNGV. The CDR3 covers 14 residues. The V end lost 4 bases, the J end lost 4 bases, and 13 bases lay between the germline ends. The CDR3 DNA is TGTGCCAGCAGCTCACAAGGGGGTCCCTATGGCTACACCTTC. This gives the protein CASSSQGGPYGYTF.

This clonotype was detected once. The chain employs TRBV6-1 and TRBJ2-6; 12 nucleotides align to TRBD1. The CDR3 consists of 17 residues. J lost 2 bases, V lost 7 bases, and 6 bases had no gene match. Germline lookup yields CDR1 MNHNS and CDR2 SASEGT. The chain's CDR3 is CASTPGQGAPGANVLTF. DNA of the CDR3: TGTGCCAGCACTCCGGGACAGGGGGCGCCTGGGGCCAACGTCCTGACTTTC.

This clonotype was seen a single time. The genes are TRBV6-1 and TRBJ2-2, with a tentative D call TRBD1 (5 bases). Germline values: CDR1 MNHNS, CDR2 SASEGT. Trimming removed 8 bases at V and 1 base at J, with 11 bases between. CDR3 size: 14 residues. In DNA, the CDR3 is TGTGCCAGCCTCCGGACACTGAACACCGGGGAGCTGTTTTTT. Translation: CASLRTLNTGELFF.

This clonotype was seen a single time. The chain joins TRBV20-1 to TRBJ2-5; tentatively, D is TRBD2 (6 bases). Germline V gene sequence: CDR1 DFQATT, CDR2 SNEGSKA (reference sequence). V lost 6 bases and J lost 2, with 16 bases in between. The CDR3 is 14 residues long. The CDR3, as DNA: TGCAGTGCCCTAATAGGGAGGTTACAAGAGACCCAGTACTTC. As protein: CSALIGRLQETQYF.

This clonotype was detected once. This chain uses TRBV27 with TRBJ1-1, with 7 bases fitting TRBD1. Germline loops: CDR1 MNHEY, CDR2 SMNVEV (reference sequence). The junction had 5 bases not matched to a gene; V was cut back by 2 bases and J by 5 bases. The CDR3 is 14 residues long. The CDR3 protein is CASSLRQGWTEAFF. In DNA, the CDR3 is TGTGCCAGCAGTTTACGACAGGGATGGACTGAAGCTTTCTTT.

J is TRBJ1-2 and V is TRBV11-2; TRBD1 agrees at 8 bases. Per the germline V gene, CDR1 is SGHAT and CDR2 is FQNNGV. Trimming cost V 0 bases and J 10 bases; bases outside gene matches: 7. The CDR3 is 14 residues long. CDR3 amino acids: CASSLDRTGFDYTF. For the CDR3, the DNA is TGTGCCAGCAGCTTAGACCGGACAGGGTTCGACTACACCTTC. The full variable domain, with the rest looked up from reference TRBV11-2 and TRBJ1-2, is EAGVAQSPRYKIIEKRQSVAFWCNPISGHATLYWYQQILGQGPKLLIQFQNNGVVDDSQLPKDRFSAERLKGVDSTLKIQPAKLEDSAVYLCASSLDRTGFDYTFGSGTRLTVV.

This clonotype is categorized as large. V gene TRBV7-9 combines with J gene TRBJ2-7; 7 bases agree with TRBD1. CDR1 is SEHNR and CDR2 is FQNEAQ in the germline V gene (reference sequence). This CDR3 region has 14 residues. J gave up 5 bases and V 6 bases, and 10 bases lay outside the gene matches. This CDR3 reads CASRPTTQGDEQYF. In nucleotides, the CDR3 is TGTGCCAGCAGGCCTACGACTCAGGGGGACGAGCAGTACTTC. The whole variable domain, remainder taken from reference TRBV7-9 and TRBJ2-7, is DTGVSQNPRHKITKRGQNVTFRCDPISEHNRLYWYRQTLGQGPEFLTYFQNEAQLEKSRLLSDRFSAERPKGSFSTLEIQRTEQGDSAMYLCASRPTTQGDEQYFGPGTRLTVT.

V gene TRBV27 combines with J gene TRBJ1-3; TRBD1 agrees at 7 bases. Trimming at V came to 3 bases and at J to 2 bases, leaving 1 base not matched to a gene. Germline values: CDR1 MNHEY, CDR2 SMNVEV (reference sequence). There are 14 residues in the CDR3. The CDR3 here is CASSLGQPGNTIYF. CDR3 nucleotides: TGTGCCAGCAGTTTGGGACAGCCTGGAAACACCATATATTTT.

The chain carries TRBV20-1 and TRBJ2-7; 16 positions agree with TRBD2. The CDR3 consists of 17 residues. Trimming removed 0 bases from V and 2 bases from J; junction bases left unmatched: 4. CDR1 is DFQATT and CDR2 is SNEGSKA in the germline V gene (reference sequence). The CDR3 nucleotides read TGCAGTGCTAGAGATCCGGGACTAGCGGGAGGGCCCTACGAGCAGTACTTC. Translated: CSARDPGLAGGPYEQYF.

V gene TRBV28 combines with J gene TRBJ2-3, with TRBD2 matching over 15 bases. Germline loops: CDR1 MDHEN, CDR2 SYDVKM. This CDR3 region has 18 residues. Trimming cost V 4 bases and J 3 bases; bases outside gene matches: 8. The CDR3 nucleotides read TGTGCCAGCAGTTACTTAGGACTAGCGGGAGGGCATACAGATACGCAGTATTTT. Amino acid sequence: CASSYLGLAGGHTDTQYF. The full variable domain, with the rest looked up from reference TRBV28 and TRBJ2-3, is DVKVTQSSRYLVKRTGEKVFLECVQDMDHENMFWYRQDPGLGLRLIYFSYDVKMKEKGDIPEGYSVSREKKERFSLILESASTNQTSMYLCASSYLGLAGGHTDTQYFGPGTRLTVL.

The genes are TRBV29-1 and TRBJ2-3, with TRBD1 identical over 9 bases. The CDR3 loop spans 15 amino acids. Losses at the gene ends were 0 bases for V and 0 bases for J; bases not matched to a gene: 1. CDR1 SQVTM and CDR2 ANQGSEA come from the germline V gene. CDR3 sequence: CSVEEGQGSTDTQYF. The CDR3 DNA reads TGCAGCGTTGAAGAAGGACAGGGGAGCACAGATACGCAGTATTTT.